This passage covers 2 T cell receptor beta chains from one sample sequenced in a study of T cells after posttransplantation cyclophosphamide. Generated by immunoSEQ multiplex PCR, the TCRdb table keeps only in-frame clones and is missing some. This table has roughly 42,000 clones, less than 95% appearing once. Cyclophosphamide on days +3 and +4 followed busulfan-fludarabine conditioning and a marrow graft. The sample in question was PBMCs, obtained 55 to 70 days after allogeneic stem cell transplant with posttransplant cyclophosphamide. The receptor set was obtained from a male patient aged 60-70 years who received an allogeneic stem cell transplant from a related donor and was CMV-positive. T cells may partly derive from the graft donor.

V and J are TRBV19 and TRBJ1-1; a possible D gene is TRBD1 (6 bases). Trimming cost V 3 bases and J 4 bases, with 15 bases left between them. Per germline, CDR1 LNHDA and CDR2 SQIVND (reference sequence). The length of the CDR3 is 15 residues. CDR3: CASSIPSGGRTEAFF. The CDR3 DNA is TGTGCCAGTAGTATCCCTTCCGGGGGGCGCACTGAAGCTTTCTTT.

The V gene is TRBV6-1, the J gene TRBJ1-2; D may be TRBD1 (5 bases). Trimming removed 2 bases from V and 1 base from J, with 11 bases in between. CDR3 length: 15 amino acids. From germline, CDR1 is MNHNS and CDR2 SASEGT. The CDR3 here is CASSETGHNNYGYTF. CDR3 coding DNA: TGTGCCAGCAGTGAAACAGGCCATAATAACTATGGCTACACCTTC.